This TCR beta chain was found in a study of cytomegalovirus exposure and HLA in healthy donors. Study summary: Inside one of the first data releases sat some 85 million unique TCRs taken from HLA-typed donors. Whole-study results and caveats: Researchers counted 150 to 200 TCR beta chains as cytomegalovirus-associated. According to an earlier analysis, most TCR beta V segments yielded productive rearrangements about 87% or about 30% of the time. A later analysis by the authors found several of the most significant clusters apparently linked to common viral pathogens.

Note on this clone: The antigen is not known.

PCR amplification relied on 60 Vbeta primers (plus 13 Jbeta primers). TCRdb keeps only in-frame clones here, not all; method: immunoSEQ multiplex PCR. The sample has some 130,000 clones, roughly three fifths seen once. The V gene end was trimmed by 3 bases and the J gene end by 5 bases; junction bases not matched to a gene: 13. Germline loops: CDR1 SGHTA, CDR2 FQGTGA. The CDR3 is 17 amino acids. The source of this sequence is a man aged 35 to 55 in good health and CMV-seropositive. Sequenced input: PBMCs. The chain carries TRBV7-3 and TRBJ1-2, with 9 bases that match TRBD1. Here the CDR3 DNA reads TGTGCCAGCAGCTTTTGTAGGGACAGGGTTATTAGTTATGGCTACACCTTC. It translates to CASSFCRDRVISYGYTF.